This entry concerns a single T cell receptor (beta chain). Its antigen is currently unknown. This sample is drawn from a study of response to subunit inactivated influenza vaccine. Study results and caveats: The authors suggested that few new T cells are recruited per seasonal influenza vaccination.

A single record per CDR3 protein comes from TCRdb applying MiXCR to the RT-PCR reads. Of 610,000 or so distinct CDR3 sequences in the sample, approximately 14% were seen once. Germline V gives CDR1 SGHVS, CDR2 FNYEAQ. There are 15 residues in the CDR3. The junction had 7 bases not matched to a gene; V was cut back by 5 bases and J by 1 base. The sequence derives from a man aged 45-65 years who received an inactivated influenza vaccine. Sample: PBMCs from blood, taken 11 to 12 days after vaccination. The chain links TRBV7-6 to TRBJ2-5; TRBD1 aligns across 7 bases. The chain's CDR3 is CASSRNRGLQETQYF. The CDR3 coding sequence is TGTGCCAGCAGCCGAAACAGGGGCCTCCAAGAGACCCAGTACTTC.